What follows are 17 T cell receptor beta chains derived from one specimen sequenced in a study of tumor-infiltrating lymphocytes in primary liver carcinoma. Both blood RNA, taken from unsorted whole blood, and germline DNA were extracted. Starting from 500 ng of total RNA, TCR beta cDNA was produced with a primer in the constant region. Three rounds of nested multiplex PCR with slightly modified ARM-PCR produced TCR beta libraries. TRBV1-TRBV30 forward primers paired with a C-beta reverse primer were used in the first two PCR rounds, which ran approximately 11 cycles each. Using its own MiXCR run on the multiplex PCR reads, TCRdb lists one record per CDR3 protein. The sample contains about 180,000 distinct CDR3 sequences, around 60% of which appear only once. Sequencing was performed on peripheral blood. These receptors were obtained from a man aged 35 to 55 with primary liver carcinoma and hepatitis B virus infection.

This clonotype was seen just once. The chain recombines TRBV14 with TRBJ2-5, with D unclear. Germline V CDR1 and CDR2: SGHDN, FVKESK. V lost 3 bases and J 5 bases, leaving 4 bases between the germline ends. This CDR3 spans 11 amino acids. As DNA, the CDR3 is TGTGCCAGCAGCCAGATCGAGACCCAGTACTTC. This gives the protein CASSQIETQYF. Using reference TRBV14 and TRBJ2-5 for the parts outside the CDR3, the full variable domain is EAGVTQFPSHSVIEKGQTVTLRCDPISGHDNLYWYRRVMGKEIKFLLHFVKESKQDESGMPNNRFLAERTGGTYSTLKVQPAELEDSGVYFCASSQIETQYFGPGTRLLVL.

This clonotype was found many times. The CDR3 DNA reads TGCAGCGTTGAGGGGCTAGCGGGAGCCCGGAGCTCCTACGAGCAGTACTTC. Its protein is CSVEGLAGARSSYEQYF. The rearrangement joins TRBV29-1 to TRBJ2-7, with 10 bases lining up with TRBD2. The germline V gene has CDR1 SQVTM and CDR2 ANQGSEA. Losses at the gene ends were 3 bases for V and 0 bases for J; bases not matched to a gene: 11. CDR3 length: 17 residues.

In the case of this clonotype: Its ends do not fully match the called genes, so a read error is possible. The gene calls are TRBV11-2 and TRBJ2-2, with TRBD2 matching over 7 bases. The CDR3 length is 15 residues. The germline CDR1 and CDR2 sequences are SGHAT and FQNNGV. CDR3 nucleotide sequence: TGTGCCAGCAGCCCACGGGCGAGCGGGATATCCGGGGAGCTATTT. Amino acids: CASSPRASGISGELF.

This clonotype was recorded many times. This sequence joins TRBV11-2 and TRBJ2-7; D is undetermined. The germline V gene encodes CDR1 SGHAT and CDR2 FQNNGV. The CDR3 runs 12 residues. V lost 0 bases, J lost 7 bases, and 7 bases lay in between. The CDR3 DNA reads TGTGCCAGCAGCTTAGATATTTATGAGCAGTACTTC. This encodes CASSLDIYEQYF.

Written as DNA, the CDR3 is TGTGCCAGCAGCCCCCAGGGGATCAACTACGAGCAGTACTTC. Amino acids: CASSPQGINYEQYF. The chain recombines TRBV11-1 with TRBJ2-7; D might be TRBD1 (6 bases). Germline-derived CDR1 and CDR2 are SGHAT and FQDESV (reference sequence). With 5 bases removed from V and 3 bases from J, the gap between germline ends came to 14 bases. This CDR3 spans 14 amino acids.

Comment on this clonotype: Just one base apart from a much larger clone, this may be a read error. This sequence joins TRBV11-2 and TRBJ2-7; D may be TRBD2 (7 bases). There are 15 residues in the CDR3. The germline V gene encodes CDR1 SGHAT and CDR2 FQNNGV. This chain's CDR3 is CASSLAPGGGYKQYF. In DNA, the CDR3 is TGTGCCAGCAGCTTGGCCCCGGGCGGGGGCTACAAGCAGTACTTC.

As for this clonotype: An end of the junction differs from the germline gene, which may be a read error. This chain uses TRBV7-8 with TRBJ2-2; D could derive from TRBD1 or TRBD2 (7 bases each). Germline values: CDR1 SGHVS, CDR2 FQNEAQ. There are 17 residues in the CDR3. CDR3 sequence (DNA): TGTACCAGCAGCCGATGGGGGGGCCTACAGGGGACCGGGGAGCTGTTTTTT. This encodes CTSSRWGGLQGTGELFF.

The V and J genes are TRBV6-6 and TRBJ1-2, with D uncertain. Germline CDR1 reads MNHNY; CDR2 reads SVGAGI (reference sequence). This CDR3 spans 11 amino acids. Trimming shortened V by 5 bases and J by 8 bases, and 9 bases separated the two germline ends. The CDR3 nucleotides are TGTGCCAGCAGTCCCTCCCGCGGCTACACCTTC. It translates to CASSPSRGYTF.

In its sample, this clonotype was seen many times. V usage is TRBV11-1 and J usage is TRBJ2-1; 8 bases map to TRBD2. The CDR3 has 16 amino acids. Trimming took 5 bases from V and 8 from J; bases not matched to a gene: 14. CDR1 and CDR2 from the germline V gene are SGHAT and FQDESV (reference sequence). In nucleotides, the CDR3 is TGTGCCAGCAGCAGGAGCGGGAGAGGAACTTGGGATGAGCAGTTCTTC. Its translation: CASSRSGRGTWDEQFF.

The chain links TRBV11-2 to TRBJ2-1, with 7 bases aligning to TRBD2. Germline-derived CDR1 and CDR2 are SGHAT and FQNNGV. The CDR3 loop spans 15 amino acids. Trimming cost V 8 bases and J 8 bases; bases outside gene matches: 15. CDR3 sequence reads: CASVIGTIGTDEQFF. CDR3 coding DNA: TGTGCCAGCGTCATCGGGACTATCGGGACCGATGAGCAGTTCTTC.

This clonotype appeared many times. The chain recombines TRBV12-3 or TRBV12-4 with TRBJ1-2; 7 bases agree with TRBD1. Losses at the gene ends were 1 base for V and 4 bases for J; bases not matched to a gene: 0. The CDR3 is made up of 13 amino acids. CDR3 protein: CASSLDRGYGYTF. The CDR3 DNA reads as TGTGCCAGCAGTTTAGACAGGGGCTATGGCTACACCTTC.

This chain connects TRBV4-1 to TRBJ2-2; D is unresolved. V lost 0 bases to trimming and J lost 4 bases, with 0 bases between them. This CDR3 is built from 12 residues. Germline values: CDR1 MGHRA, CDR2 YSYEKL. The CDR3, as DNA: TGCGCCAGCAGCCAAGACACCGGGGAGCTGTTTTTT. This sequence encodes CASSQDTGELFF.

The CDR3 here is CSVVTRGPGQPQHF. DNA of the CDR3: TGCAGCGTTGTCACCAGGGGGCCTGGTCAGCCCCAGCATTTT. V gene TRBV29-1 combines with J gene TRBJ1-5, with 8 bases identical to TRBD1. The CDR3 is 14 amino acids. Germline V lookup: CDR1 SQVTM, CDR2 ANQGSEA. V trimming: 4 bases; J trimming: 6 bases; junction bases outside the gene matches: 8.

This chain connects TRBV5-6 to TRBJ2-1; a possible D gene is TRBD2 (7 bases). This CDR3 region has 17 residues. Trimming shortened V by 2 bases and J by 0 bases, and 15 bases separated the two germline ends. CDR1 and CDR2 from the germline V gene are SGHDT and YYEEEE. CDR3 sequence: CASSFLLGGASYNEQFF. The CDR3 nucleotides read TGTGCCAGCAGCTTCCTACTGGGGGGGGCCTCCTACAATGAGCAGTTCTTC.

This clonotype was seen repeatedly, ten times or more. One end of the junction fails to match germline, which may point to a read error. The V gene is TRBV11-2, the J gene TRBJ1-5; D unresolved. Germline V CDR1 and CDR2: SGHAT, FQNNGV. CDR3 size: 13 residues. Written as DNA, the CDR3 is TGTGCCGGCAGCCTCTATAGCAATCAGCCCCAGCATTTT. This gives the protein CAGSLYSNQPQHF. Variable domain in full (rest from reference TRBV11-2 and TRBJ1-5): EAGVAQSPRYKIIEKRQSVAFWCNPISGHATLYWYQQILGQGPKLLIQFQNNGVVDDSQLPKDRFSAERLKGVDSTLKIQPAKLEDSAVYLCAGSLYSNQPQHFGDGTRLSIL.

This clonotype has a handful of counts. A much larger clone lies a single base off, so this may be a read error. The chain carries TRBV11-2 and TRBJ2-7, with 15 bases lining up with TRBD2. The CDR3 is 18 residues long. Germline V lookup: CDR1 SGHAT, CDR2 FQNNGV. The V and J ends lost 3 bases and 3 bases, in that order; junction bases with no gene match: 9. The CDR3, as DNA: TGTGCCAGCAGCTTCCGGACTAGCGGGAGGGCCCGTAACTACGAGCAGTACTTC. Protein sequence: CASSFRTSGRARNYEQYF.

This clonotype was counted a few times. This chain's CDR3 is CASSLEANHNEQFF. In DNA, the CDR3 is TGTGCCAGCAGCTTGGAGGCGAACCACAATGAGCAGTTCTTC. This chain uses TRBV5-4 with TRBJ2-1; no clear D. Trimming took off 0 bases at V and 5 bases at J, with 9 bases between the two ends. The germline V gene has CDR1 SGHNT and CDR2 YYREEE (reference sequence). The CDR3 sequence is 14 residues long.